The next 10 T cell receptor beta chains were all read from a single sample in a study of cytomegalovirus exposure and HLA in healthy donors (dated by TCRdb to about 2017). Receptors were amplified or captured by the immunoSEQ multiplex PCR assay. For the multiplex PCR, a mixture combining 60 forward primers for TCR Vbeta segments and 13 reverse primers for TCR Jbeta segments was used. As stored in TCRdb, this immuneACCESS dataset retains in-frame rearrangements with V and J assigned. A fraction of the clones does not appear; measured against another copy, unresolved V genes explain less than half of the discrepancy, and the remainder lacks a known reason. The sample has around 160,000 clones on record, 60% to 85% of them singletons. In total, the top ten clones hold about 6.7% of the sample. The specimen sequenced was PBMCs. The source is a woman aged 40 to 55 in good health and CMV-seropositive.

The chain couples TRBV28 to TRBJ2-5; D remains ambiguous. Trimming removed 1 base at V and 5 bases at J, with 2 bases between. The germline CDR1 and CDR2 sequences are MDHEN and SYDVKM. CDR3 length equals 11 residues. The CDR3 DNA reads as TGTGCCAGCAGTTTATCGGAGACCCAGTACTTC. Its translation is CASSLSETQYF. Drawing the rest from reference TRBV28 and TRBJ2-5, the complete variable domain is DVKVTQSSRYLVKRTGEKVFLECVQDMDHENMFWYRQDPGLGLRLIYFSYDVKMKEKGDIPEGYSVSREKKERFSLILESASTNQTSMYLCASSLSETQYFGPGTRLLVL.

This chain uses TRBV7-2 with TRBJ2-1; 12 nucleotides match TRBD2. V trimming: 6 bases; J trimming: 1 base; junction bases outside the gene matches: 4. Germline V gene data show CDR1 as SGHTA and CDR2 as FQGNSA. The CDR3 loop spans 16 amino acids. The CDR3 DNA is TGTGCCAGCAGTCGAGGACTAGCGGGGTCCTACAATGAGCAGTTCTTC. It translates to CASSRGLAGSYNEQFF. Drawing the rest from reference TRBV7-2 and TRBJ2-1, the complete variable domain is GAGVSQSPSNKVTEKGKDVELRCDPISGHTALYWYRQSLGQGLEFLIYFQGNSAPDKSGLPSDRFSAERTGGSVSTLTIQRTQQEDSAVYLCASSRGLAGSYNEQFFGPGTRLTVL.

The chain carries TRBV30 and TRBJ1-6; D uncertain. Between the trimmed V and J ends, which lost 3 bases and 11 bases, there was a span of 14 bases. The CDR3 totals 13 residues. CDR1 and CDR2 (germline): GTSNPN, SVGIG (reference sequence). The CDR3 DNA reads TGTGCCTGGAGCGCCTCGGGTCTTCCACCCCTCCACTTT. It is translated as CAWSASGLPPLHF.

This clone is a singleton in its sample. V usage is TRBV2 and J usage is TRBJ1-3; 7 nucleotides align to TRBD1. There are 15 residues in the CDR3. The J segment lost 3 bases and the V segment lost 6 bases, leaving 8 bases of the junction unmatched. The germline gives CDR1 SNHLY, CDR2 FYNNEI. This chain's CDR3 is CASRDGTAHGNTIYF. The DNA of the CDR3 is TGTGCCAGCAGGGACGGGACAGCACATGGAAACACCATATATTTT.

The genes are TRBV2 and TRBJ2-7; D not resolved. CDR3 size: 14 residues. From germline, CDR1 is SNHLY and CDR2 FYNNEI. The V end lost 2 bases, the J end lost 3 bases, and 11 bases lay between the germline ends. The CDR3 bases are TGTGCCAGCAGTGAAAGGAGCAGCTACTACGAGCAGTACTTC. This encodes CASSERSSYYEQYF.

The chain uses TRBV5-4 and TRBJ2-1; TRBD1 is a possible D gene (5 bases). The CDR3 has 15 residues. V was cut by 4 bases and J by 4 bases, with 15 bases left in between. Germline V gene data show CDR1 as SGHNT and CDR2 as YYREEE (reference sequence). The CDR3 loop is CASSRAGHPYNEQFF. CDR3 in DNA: TGTGCCAGCAGCCGGGCAGGGCACCCATACAATGAGCAGTTCTTC.

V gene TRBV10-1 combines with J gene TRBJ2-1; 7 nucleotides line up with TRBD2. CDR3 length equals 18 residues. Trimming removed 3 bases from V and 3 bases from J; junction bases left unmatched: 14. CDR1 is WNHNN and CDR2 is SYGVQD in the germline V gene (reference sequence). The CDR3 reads CASSDWVGGKSLYNEQFF. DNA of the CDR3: TGCGCCAGCAGTGATTGGGTGGGGGGGAAGTCCCTCTACAATGAGCAGTTCTTC.

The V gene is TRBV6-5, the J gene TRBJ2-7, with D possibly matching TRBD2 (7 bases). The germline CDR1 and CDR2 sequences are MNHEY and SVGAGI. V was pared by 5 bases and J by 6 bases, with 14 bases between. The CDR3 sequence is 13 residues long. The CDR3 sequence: CASSTLGGPEQYF. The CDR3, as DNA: TGTGCCAGCAGTACCTTGGGGGGGCCCGAGCAGTACTTC.

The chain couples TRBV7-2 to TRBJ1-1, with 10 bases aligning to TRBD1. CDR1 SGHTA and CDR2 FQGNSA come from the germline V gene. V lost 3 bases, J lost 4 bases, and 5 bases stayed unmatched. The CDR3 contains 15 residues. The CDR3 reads CASSLSGTGATEAFF. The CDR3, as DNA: TGTGCCAGCAGCTTGTCCGGGACAGGGGCCACTGAAGCTTTCTTT.

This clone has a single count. The chain's CDR3 is CASSLGGTANTGELFF. The CDR3 DNA is TGTGCCAGCAGCTTGGGGGGGACTGCGAACACCGGGGAGCTGTTTTTT. The chain uses TRBV5-4 and TRBJ2-2, with D possibly TRBD2 on 6 matching bases. V gave up 0 bases and J gave up 0 bases, with 9 bases separating them. The CDR3 runs 16 residues. CDR1 SGHNT and CDR2 YYREEE come from the germline V gene (reference sequence).